A selection of T cell receptor beta chains follows, all from one sample in a study of T cells in Graves' hyperthyroidism and ophthalmopathy. TCRdb processed the multiplex PCR reads anew with MiXCR; each CDR3 protein has one entry. The table includes 250,000 to 300,000 distinct CDR3 sequences, 13% detected once. Sample: blood. The receptors come from a woman in her 30s with Graves' hyperthyroidism that later progressed to Graves' ophthalmopathy. Each CDR3 is given with its conserved first and last residue. The D gene is left open where the match is weak. Clone size appears in some rows only: once, few, many, or a class for an expanded clone.

clone_size	d_call	v_call	j_call	cdr3_nt	cdr3_aa
many	-	TRBV19	TRBJ2-1	TGTGCCAGTAGTATTTTACGTCGGGAAATCTCCTACAATGAGCAGTTCTTC	CASSILRREISYNEQFF
many	TRBD1	TRBV4-1	TRBJ1-2	TGCGCCAGCAGCCAAGGACGTGTGGGACAGCCTTTTCTTGGCTACACCTTC	CASSQGRVGQPFLGYTF
many	-	TRBV20-1	TRBJ2-5	TGCAGTGCTCTTCCTACGGTCCAAGAGACCCAGTACTTC	CSALPTVQETQYF
many	TRBD2	TRBV13	TRBJ2-3	TGTGCCAGCAGCTCCCGACTAGCGGGCCCGGTAGATACGCAGTATTTT	CASSSRLAGPVDTQYF
-	-	TRBV19	TRBJ2-7	TGTGCCAGTAGTATAGGGGCCCACCCCTACGAGCAGTACTTC	CASSIGAHPYEQYF
many	-	TRBV28	TRBJ1-4	TGTGCCAGCAGTCGATACAGCCTCCGAGATAATGAAAAACTGTTTTTT	CASSRYSLRDNEKLFF
many	-	TRBV28	TRBJ2-4	TGTGCCAGCAGTTTGGGCCGCTTATCGGGAGTGGGGGACATTCAGTACTTC	CASSLGRLSGVGDIQYF
many	TRBD2	TRBV30	TRBJ2-5	TGTGCCTGGAGCGCTTCTAGCGGGCAAGAGACCCAGTACTTC	CAWSASSGQETQYF
many	-	TRBV7-9	TRBJ2-5	TGTGCCAGCAGCACCAGGACTGCTCTCGGGGAGACCCAGTACTTC	CASSTRTALGETQYF
many	TRBD2	TRBV20-1	TRBJ2-5	TGCAGCCAAGGGACGGGGGGAACGGAGACCCAGTACTTC	CSQGTGGTETQYF
many	-	TRBV6-2/TRBV6-3	TRBJ2-7	TGTGCCAGCAGTTCCCTGGGGTCGCTCTCTTACGAGCAGTACTTC	CASSSLGSLSYEQYF
many	-	TRBV12-3/TRBV12-4	TRBJ2-2	TGTGCCAGCAGTCCCACAGACAGGCAGCTGTTTTTT	CASSPTDRQLFF
-	TRBD1	TRBV4-3	TRBJ1-3	TGCGCCAGCAGCCTCGACAGGGGCTACTCTGGAAACACCATATATTTT	CASSLDRGYSGNTIYF
many	-	TRBV30	TRBJ2-3	TGTGCCTGGAGTGTAGTAGAGGCAGATACGCAGTATTTT	CAWSVVEADTQYF
many	TRBD2	TRBV5-1	TRBJ2-1	TGCGCCAGCAGCTTAGGACTAGGGGCAAGCTCCTACAATGAGCAGTTCTTC	CASSLGLGASSYNEQFF
few	-	TRBV15	TRBJ2-7	TGTGCCACCAGCCACCCCGGCAGAAAGCAGTACTTC	CATSHPGRKQYF
many	-	TRBV7-9	TRBJ2-1	TGTGCCAGCAGCTTCCCGACTAGAGGCAATGAGCAGTTCTTC	CASSFPTRGNEQFF
many	-	TRBV18	TRBJ2-1	TGTGCCAGCTCACCCCCCGGGGTAGCCGGGAGGCAGTTCTTC	CASSPPGVAGRQFF
-	-	TRBV6-8	TRBJ1-2	TGTGCCAGCAGGTCTCAGGATAACTATGGCTACACCTTC	CASRSQDNYGYTF
many	TRBD1	TRBV30	TRBJ2-7	TGTGCCTGGAGTACCTTACAGGGGTTTGGGCCGGTTTACGAGCAGTACTTC	CAWSTLQGFGPVYEQYF
many	TRBD2	TRBV20-1	TRBJ2-3	TGCAGTGCTCTTCGGACTAGCGGCACAGATACGCAGTATTTT	CSALRTSGTDTQYF
-	TRBD2	TRBV20-1	TRBJ2-7	TGCAGTGCTAGTAGTGCCAGCGGGAGGATATACGAGCAGTACTTC	CSASSASGRIYEQYF
many	-	TRBV5-1	TRBJ2-7	TGCGCCAGCAGCTTGGGGCAGGCTCGGGAGCAGTACTTC	CASSLGQAREQYF
many	TRBD2	TRBV6-1	TRBJ2-7	TGTGCCAGCAGTTTTCATAGCGGGAGGGTCCACGAGCAGTACTTC	CASSFHSGRVHEQYF
many	TRBD1	TRBV7-3	TRBJ1-1	TGTGCCAGCAGCCTAACAGGGGCCACTGAAGCTTTCTTT	CASSLTGATEAFF
many	-	TRBV4-1	TRBJ2-7	TGCGCCAGCAGCCTCCTATTCGGGGCCGAGGTCTACGAGCAGTACTTC	CASSLLFGAEVYEQYF